These 8 T cell receptor beta chains originate from one sample sequenced in a study of blood T cell repertoires in COVID-19. Only in-frame clones appear in the TCRdb table, and some are missing; sequencing was by immunoSEQ multiplex PCR. The repertoire holds 200,000 to 250,000 clones, about four fifths seen once, with about 8% in the top ten. Source material: peripheral blood. Receptors were obtained from a woman in her fifties or sixties with active or convalescent COVID-19.

J is TRBJ1-5 and V is TRBV12-5; D call uncertain. V lost 5 bases and J 6 bases, leaving 11 bases between the germline ends. CDR1 and CDR2 (germline): LGHNT, FRNRAP. CDR3 length: 13 residues. In DNA form, the CDR3 reads TGTGCTAGTGGTCCCGAGGCCGGTCAGCCCCAGCATTTT. Encoded protein: CASGPEAGQPQHF.

Worth noting for this clone: At one of its ends the junction is not consistent with the germline gene, which may arise from a read error. The gene calls are TRBV3-1 (or the pseudogene TRBV3-2) and TRBJ1-2; D perhaps matches TRBD1 (5 bases). The CDR3 is 12 amino acids. Per the germline V gene, CDR1 is LGHDT and CDR2 is YNNKEL (reference sequence). For the CDR3, the DNA is TGTGCCAGCAGCCACCCGCGGGGCGGGACGAACTTC. Protein product: CASSHPRGGTNF.

The V gene is TRBV3-1 (or the pseudogene TRBV3-2), the J gene TRBJ2-5; TRBD1 might be the D (5 bases). Per the germline V gene, CDR1 is LGHDT and CDR2 is YNNKEL (reference sequence). CDR3 length: 14 amino acids. The ends were cut back, 3 bases at V and 5 bases at J, with 13 bases in the middle. The CDR3 DNA follows: TGTGCCAGCAGCCACCCCCAGGGTGGGGAGACCCAGTACTTC. This sequence encodes CASSHPQGGETQYF.

This chain connects TRBV7-3 to TRBJ2-1; 13 nucleotides match TRBD2. Germline V gives CDR1 SGHTA, CDR2 FQGTGA. The CDR3 is made up of 16 amino acids. J was trimmed by 10 bases and V by 0 bases; bases with no gene match: 6. The CDR3 region is CASSLTGLAGVDEQFF. The CDR3, as DNA: TGTGCCAGCAGCTTAACAGGACTAGCGGGAGTTGACGAGCAGTTCTTC.

This clone showed up just once. The rearrangement links TRBV9 to TRBJ2-1; 7 bases map to TRBD1. The length of the CDR3 is 16 residues. V lost 0 bases to trimming and J lost 2 bases; unmatched junction nucleotides: 5. Germline CDR1 is SGDLS and CDR2 is YYNGEE. CDR3 DNA sequence: TGTGCCAGCAGCGTAGAAGACAGGGATACCTACAATGAGCAGTTCTTC. Translated, it gives CASSVEDRDTYNEQFF.

The chain recombines TRBV7-9 with TRBJ2-2; possibly TRBD2 for D (5 bases). V gave up 4 bases and J gave up 9 bases, with 30 bases separating them. The germline V gene encodes CDR1 SEHNR and CDR2 FQNEAQ (reference sequence). The CDR3 spans 19 residues. CDR3 coding DNA: TGTGCCAGCAGCTCTACCTTAGCGATGTCGGGGTTACTTCAGTGGGAGCTGTTTTTT. Its translation: CASSSTLAMSGLLQWELFF.

V and J are TRBV11-1 and TRBJ2-3; 9 nucleotides agree with TRBD1. CDR1 is SGHAT, CDR2 FQDESV, per germline (reference sequence). After removal of 0 bases from V and 1 base from J, the junction contained 8 bases not matched to a gene. The CDR3 has 18 residues. CDR3 bases: TGTGCCAGCAGCTTAGCAGCCACAGGGGGCAGTGGCACAGATACGCAGTATTTT. This translates into CASSLAATGGSGTDTQYF.

The chain combines TRBV18 with TRBJ1-3; no firm D call. The length of the CDR3 is 17 residues. Germline values: CDR1 KGHSH, CDR2 LQKENI. V was shortened by 2 bases and J by 4 bases, with 18 bases between the two germline ends. In DNA form, the CDR3 reads TGTGCCAGCTCACCAATCGCGACCCTTACGGGGGGAAACACCATATATTTT. This translates into CASSPIATLTGGNTIYF.